The clone carrying this TCR beta chain was counted once. The antigen remains undetermined. The data derive from a study of T cell clones after liver transplantation. Study-wide background: Post-transplant blood was tracked for graft-donor-reactive T cell clones identified in a pre-transplant mixed lymphocyte reaction. General study findings and limits: Post-transplant, graft-donor-reactive CD4 TCRbeta sequences in blood dropped significantly in 5 of 8 subjects. Donor-reactive sequences fell more than third party-reactive ones, suggesting partial deletion.

Clones were sequenced by immunoSEQ multiplex PCR, and TCRdb holds only the in-frame ones, with some missing. The sample has over 55,000 clones, about two thirds seen once; the top ten hold about 2.8%. CD3+CD4+ and CD3+CD8+ cells were FACS-sorted from thawed unstimulated PBMCs. Germline lookup yields CDR1 LGHNA and CDR2 YNFKEQ. This CDR3 has 15 amino acids. V shed 0 bases and J shed 4 bases, with 13 bases lying between them. This TCR was sampled from a human patient who received a liver transplant. Some of these T cells may belong to the graft donor. The chain is built from TRBV4-2 and TRBJ2-7; D may be TRBD2 (6 bases). Source: CD4+ T cells from blood, taken at the roughly 16-month timepoint. The CDR3 here is CASSQESSGPYEQYF. CDR3 nucleotide sequence: TGTGCCAGCAGCCAAGAATCAAGCGGGCCTTACGAGCAGTACTTC.